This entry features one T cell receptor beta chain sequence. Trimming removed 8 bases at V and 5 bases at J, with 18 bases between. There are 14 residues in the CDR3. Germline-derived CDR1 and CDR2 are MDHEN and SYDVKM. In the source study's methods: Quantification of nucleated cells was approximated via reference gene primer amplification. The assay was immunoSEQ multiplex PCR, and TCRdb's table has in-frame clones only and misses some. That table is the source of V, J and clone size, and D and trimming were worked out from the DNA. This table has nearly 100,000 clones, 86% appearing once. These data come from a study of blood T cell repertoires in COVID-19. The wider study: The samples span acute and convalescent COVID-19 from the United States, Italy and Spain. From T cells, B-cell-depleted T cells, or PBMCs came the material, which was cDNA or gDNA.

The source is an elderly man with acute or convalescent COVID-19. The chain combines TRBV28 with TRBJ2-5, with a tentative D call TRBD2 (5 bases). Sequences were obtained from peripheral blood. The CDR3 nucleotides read TGTGCCAGCCAAGGCGGGCTAAGTAGCGAGACCCAGTACTTC. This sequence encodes CASQGGLSSETQYF.